This entry concerns a single T cell receptor (beta chain). The junction and the germline gene differ at one end; a read error may be behind it. RNA transcripts served as the template for amplifying TCR beta CDR3 regions. In the first-round RT-PCR of the TCR CDR3, the HTBI primer set was used. TCRdb analysed the multiplex PCR reads with MiXCR anew, one entry per CDR3 protein. The sample has over 500,000 distinct CDR3 sequences; 13% to 15% are singletons. The data were taken from a study of T cells in Graves' hyperthyroidism and ophthalmopathy. At the level of the study: Before treatment of any kind, peripheral blood was taken at initial diagnosis.

Germline V gives CDR1 MNHEY, CDR2 SVGEGT. This CDR3 region has 17 residues. Reasons for excluding patients were uncontrolled infection, other autoimmune disease, pregnancy or lactation. The sequenced sample was blood. V usage is TRBV6-2 or TRBV6-3 and J usage is TRBJ1-2; 7 nucleotides align to TRBD1. The clonotype originates from a woman aged 35 to 49 with Graves' hyperthyroidism. As DNA, the CDR3 is TGTGTCAGCAGGGCCACAGGGGAACGTCTCCTTAACTATGGCTACACCTTC. It yields the protein CVSRATGERLLNYGYTF.